Each of the 27 T cell receptor beta chains below was sequenced from the same sample in a study of cytomegalovirus exposure and HLA in healthy donors. Use of 60 Vbeta and 13 Jbeta primers characterized the PCR. Some clones are missing from TCRdb's copy, which holds only in-frame ones; the method was immunoSEQ multiplex PCR. The repertoire has 150,000 to 200,000 clones, approximately 85% of them found once; the top ten carry roughly 9.3%. Sequenced material: PBMCs. Every receptor here comes from a man aged 18 to 30 in good health and CMV-seropositive.

This chain connects TRBV10-3 to TRBJ2-3; TRBD1 matches at 10 bases. The CDR3 is 16 residues long. Germline CDR1 is ENHRY and CDR2 is SYGVKD. The ends lost 4 bases at V and 4 bases at J; junction bases unmatched: 8. The DNA of the CDR3 is TGTGCCATCAGTGCCGCGGACAGGGGGTACCCAGATACGCAGTATTTT. This encodes CAISAADRGYPDTQYF.

J is TRBJ1-4 and V is TRBV4-3; D gene ambiguous. Germline CDR1 LGHNA, CDR2 YSLEER. The CDR3 contains 14 residues. Trimming shortened V by 0 bases and J by 8 bases, and 10 bases separated the two germline ends. The CDR3 here is CASSQDPAREKLFF. The CDR3 DNA sequence: TGCGCCAGCAGCCAAGATCCGGCTAGAGAAAAACTGTTTTTT.

CDR3: CASSRANYGYTF. CDR3 sequence (DNA): TGTGCCAGCTCCCGAGCTAACTATGGCTACACCTTC. The rearrangement uses TRBV9 and TRBJ1-2; D unclear. The CDR3 spans 12 residues. Trimming shortened V by 7 bases and J by 0 bases, and 7 bases separated the two germline ends. In germline, CDR1 is SGDLS, CDR2 YYNGEE.

The CDR3 loop is CSVEDPRLSGSYEQYF. CDR3 coding DNA: TGCAGCGTTGAAGATCCACGTTTATCCGGGTCCTACGAGCAGTACTTC. The V call is TRBV29-1, the J call TRBJ2-7, with D uncertain. Trimming removed 0 bases at V and 1 base at J, with 16 bases between. CDR3 length equals 16 residues. Germline V CDR1 and CDR2: SQVTM, ANQGSEA.

CDR3 loop: CASGTSGGYNEQFF. The CDR3 DNA follows: TGTGCCAGCGGGACTAGCGGGGGTTACAATGAGCAGTTCTTC. The chain links TRBV19 to TRBJ2-1, with 14 nucleotides matching TRBD2. CDR3 size: 14 residues. The J segment lost 4 bases and the V segment lost 9 bases, leaving 2 bases of the junction unmatched. Germline V gene lookup returns CDR1 LNHDA and CDR2 SQIVND (reference sequence).

This clone showed up just a few times. The chain recombines TRBV4-1 with TRBJ1-1, with D hard to call. Trimming took off 1 base at V and 4 bases at J, with 4 bases between the two ends. Germline V gives CDR1 MGHRA, CDR2 YSYEKL. The CDR3 runs to 12 residues. The CDR3 coding sequence is TGCGCCAGCAGCCAAGGGGCCACTGAAGCTTTCTTT. It specifies CASSQGATEAFF.

The chain couples TRBV6-5 to TRBJ2-6, with D maybe TRBD1 (6 bases). CDR1 and CDR2 (germline): MNHEY, SVGAGI. Between the trimmed V and J ends, which lost 1 base and 4 bases, there was a span of 11 bases. The CDR3 contains 16 residues. The DNA of the CDR3 is TGTGCCAGCAGTTACTTTACAGGGTCAGGGGCCAACGTCCTGACTTTC. Residues: CASSYFTGSGANVLTF.

This chain uses TRBV19 with TRBJ2-6; weak D call: TRBD1 (6 bases). The V end lost 4 bases, the J end lost 2 bases, and 9 bases lay between the germline ends. This CDR3 region has 15 residues. Germline-derived CDR1 and CDR2 are LNHDA and SQIVND (reference sequence). The CDR3 region is CASSKQGPGANVLTF. The CDR3 coding sequence is TGTGCCAGTAGTAAACAGGGTCCTGGGGCCAACGTCCTGACTTTC.

The chain employs TRBV11-2 and TRBJ2-2, with D maybe TRBD1 (5 bases). This CDR3 comprises 14 residues. V lost 5 bases and J lost 1, with 8 bases in between. The germline V gene has CDR1 SGHAT and CDR2 FQNNGV. DNA of the CDR3: TGTGCCAGCAGCAATAGGGGGAACACCGGGGAGCTGTTTTTT. Encoded protein: CASSNRGNTGELFF.

The chain has TRBV4-1 and TRBJ2-5; 8 bases are a match to TRBD1. The CDR3 contains 14 residues. After removal of 0 bases from V and 11 bases from J, the junction contained 8 bases not matched to a gene. Germline values: CDR1 MGHRA, CDR2 YSYEKL. CDR3 region: CASSQEQGAGEQYF. Here the CDR3 DNA reads TGCGCCAGCAGCCAAGAGCAGGGGGCGGGTGAGCAGTACTTC.

The chain uses TRBV25-1 and TRBJ1-2, with TRBD1 matching over 10 bases. V shed 3 bases and J 8 bases; nucleotides not matched to a gene: 3. The CDR3 sequence is 13 residues long. CDR1 is MGHDK, CDR2 SYGVNS, per germline. The CDR3 DNA is TGTGCCAGCAGTGAGCGACAGGGGGCGGGCTACACCTTC. Translation gives CASSERQGAGYTF.

The chain employs TRBV10-3 and TRBJ2-7, with 7 bases that match TRBD1. Germline V lookup: CDR1 ENHRY, CDR2 SYGVKD. The CDR3 contains 12 residues. Trimming at V came to 8 bases and at J to 4 bases, leaving 5 bases not matched to a gene. CDR3 bases: TGTGCCATCGGGACAGTTAATTACGAGCAGTACTTC. Residues: CAIGTVNYEQYF.

The V and J genes are TRBV5-4 and TRBJ2-3, with 15 bases aligning to TRBD2. The CDR3 runs to 19 residues. CDR1 and CDR2 (germline): SGHNT, YYREEE (reference sequence). The trim removed 4 bases at V and 6 bases at J, leaving 15 bases unmatched. Here the CDR3 reads CASSRGGLAGGLGGDTQYF. As DNA, the CDR3 is TGTGCCAGCAGCCGGGGGGGACTAGCGGGGGGACTTGGCGGGGATACGCAGTATTTT.

This clone has only one observation. This chain uses TRBV7-2 with TRBJ2-5; D may be TRBD1 (6 bases). The CDR3 has 12 amino acids. Germline CDR1 is SGHTA and CDR2 is FQGNSA. Trimming stripped 6 bases from V and 5 bases from J, with 10 bases between. CDR3 in DNA: TGTGCCAGCAGACGCCAGGGGGAGACCCAGTACTTC. The encoded protein is CASRRQGETQYF.

About this clone itself: Only one base separates this from a far larger clonotype, so it likely reflects a read error. This chain links TRBV27 with TRBJ2-1; 11 bases agree with TRBD2. The germline CDR1 and CDR2 sequences are MNHEY and SMNVEV (reference sequence). This CDR3 is 15 amino acids long. After removal of 4 bases from V and 4 bases from J, the junction contained 3 bases not matched to a gene. CDR3 residues: CASSSGTSGYNEQFF. CDR3 DNA sequence: TGTGCCAGCAGTTCCGGGACTAGCGGTTACAATGAGCAGTTCTTC.

V and J are TRBV7-9 and TRBJ2-7; 7 bases agree with TRBD1. Trimming cost V 3 bases and J 6 bases; bases outside gene matches: 8. The CDR3 spans 14 residues. CDR1 is SEHNR, CDR2 FQNEAQ, per germline (reference sequence). The CDR3 protein is CASSFQGGVGEQYF. CDR3 sequence (DNA): TGTGCCAGCAGCTTTCAAGGGGGCGTTGGCGAGCAGTACTTC. The variable domain in full, completed from reference TRBV7-9 and TRBJ2-7, reads DTGVSQNPRHKITKRGQNVTFRCDPISEHNRLYWYRQTLGQGPEFLTYFQNEAQLEKSRLLSDRFSAERPKGSFSTLEIQRTEQGDSAMYLCASSFQGGVGEQYFGPGTRLTVT.

This clone was seen a handful of times. The CDR3 DNA sequence: TGTGCCTGGAGCCAAGTCGGGGGCACTGAAGCTTTCTTT. This codes for CAWSQVGGTEAFF. The rearrangement links TRBV30 to TRBJ1-1; TRBD1 is a possible D gene (5 bases). The CDR3 runs to 13 residues. Trimming cost V 3 bases and J 4 bases, with 12 bases left between them. CDR1 is GTSNPN and CDR2 is SVGIG in the germline V gene (reference sequence).

The V and J genes are TRBV9 and TRBJ2-1; 8 nucleotides match TRBD1. The CDR3 loop spans 16 amino acids. The V and J ends lost 2 bases and 0 bases, in that order; junction bases with no gene match: 4. Per the germline V gene, CDR1 is SGDLS and CDR2 is YYNGEE. This CDR3 reads CASSVWDRNSYNEQFF. CDR3 nucleotide sequence: TGTGCCAGCAGCGTTTGGGACAGGAACTCCTACAATGAGCAGTTCTTC.

The CDR3 is CASSLPQSTDTQYF. DNA of the CDR3: TGCGCCAGCAGCTTGCCACAGTCCACAGATACGCAGTATTTT. This rearrangement joins TRBV5-1 to TRBJ2-3; D is unresolved. CDR1 and CDR2 (germline): SGHRS, YFSETQ. CDR3 length equals 14 residues. The germline V and J ends were trimmed by 1 base and 2 bases, with 8 bases remaining between them. Combining the CDR3 with reference TRBV5-1 and TRBJ2-3 gives the whole variable domain KAGVTQTPRYLIKTRGQQVTLSCSPISGHRSVSWYQQTPGQGLQFLFEYFSETQRNKGNFPGRFSGRQFSNSRSEMNVSTLELGDSALYLCASSLPQSTDTQYFGPGTRLTVL.

V is TRBV7-3 and J is TRBJ2-2, with D possibly being TRBD2 (7 bases). Trimming pared 9 bases from V and 7 bases from J, leaving 18 bases between. CDR1 is SGHTA and CDR2 is FQGTGA in the germline V gene. The length of the CDR3 is 14 residues. The CDR3 loop reads CASGAGALGGELFF. The CDR3 nucleotides read TGTGCCAGTGGCGCGGGGGCCCTAGGCGGGGAGCTGTTTTTT.

The J gene is TRBJ1-1, the V gene TRBV30, with D possibly being TRBD1 (5 bases). Germline V CDR1 and CDR2: GTSNPN, SVGIG (reference sequence). The CDR3 loop spans 16 amino acids. Trimming took 3 bases from V and 6 from J, leaving 23 bases between them. CDR3 sequence (DNA): TGTGCCTGGAGGGGGAGGGGATTAATCTCTCGGTCTGAAGCTTTCTTT. It is translated as CAWRGRGLISRSEAFF.

The chain joins TRBV7-8 to TRBJ2-7; TRBD1 agrees at 11 bases. The CDR3 contains 17 residues. V was pared by 6 bases and J by 4 bases, with 14 bases of the junction left unmatched. Germline CDR1 SGHVS, CDR2 FQNEAQ. In nucleotides, the CDR3 is TGTGCCAGCAGTTCAAAAACACCGGGACAGGGGGGATACGAGCAGTACTTC. Translated: CASSSKTPGQGGYEQYF.

V usage is TRBV5-1 and J usage is TRBJ1-2; D not resolved. Trimming left V 2 bases short and J 6 bases short, with 17 bases between. CDR1 and CDR2 (germline): SGHRS, YFSETQ. The CDR3 runs 15 residues. The CDR3 loop is CASSFTPPPADGYTF. The CDR3 DNA follows: TGCGCCAGCAGCTTTACTCCACCGCCTGCTGATGGCTACACCTTC.

In its sample, this clone was seen a few times. The genes are TRBV6-4 and TRBJ2-3, with TRBD1 as a possible D gene (5 bases). The CDR3 covers 14 residues. V lost 2 bases and J lost 1, with 7 bases in between. The germline CDR1 and CDR2 sequences are MRHNA and SNTAGT. The CDR3 reads CASSDKGGTDTQYF. In nucleotides, the CDR3 is TGTGCCAGCAGTGACAAAGGGGGCACAGATACGCAGTATTTT.

In its sample, this clone was seen once. This chain connects TRBV27 to TRBJ1-4; 9 bases are a match to TRBD1. This CDR3 is 15 amino acids long. V was clipped by 6 bases and J by 7 bases; unmatched bases: 9. Germline V CDR1 and CDR2: MNHEY, SMNVEV (reference sequence). The CDR3 here is CASSTGTGSLEKLFF. As DNA, the CDR3 is TGTGCCAGCAGCACCGGGACAGGGAGTCTTGAAAAACTGTTTTTT.

This clone was seen more than once but under ten times. The rearrangement links TRBV10-3 to TRBJ2-5, with D perhaps matching TRBD2 (5 bases). Germline V gene data show CDR1 as ENHRY and CDR2 as SYGVKD. V was pared by 2 bases and J by 3 bases, with 19 bases between. The CDR3 loop spans 17 amino acids. CDR3 region: CAISEPPQRAREETQYF. The CDR3 region has the DNA TGTGCCATCAGTGAGCCACCCCAAAGGGCGCGGGAAGAGACCCAGTACTTC.

The rearrangement links TRBV15 to TRBJ2-3; D is unclear. Between the trimmed V and J ends, which lost 3 bases and 6 bases, there was a span of 10 bases. Germline assignment: CDR1 LNHNV and CDR2 YYDKDF (reference sequence). The length of the CDR3 is 13 residues. The CDR3 reads CATSRGNGDTQYF. CDR3 nucleotides: TGTGCCACCAGCAGGGGCAATGGGGATACGCAGTATTTT.